Sequencing of this T cell receptor (beta chain) was carried out in a study of CD8 T cells in Susac syndrome. Whole-study findings and limits: That the number of individuals in its TCR sequencing and HLA analysis was relatively small was acknowledged by the study.

The RNA, roughly 0.45 to 1 ug, was put through reverse transcription using random hexamers. immunoSEQ multiplex PCR amplified TCR beta CDR3 across 54 Vbeta, 13 Jbeta. TCRdb passed the immunoSEQ multiplex PCR reads through MiXCR, listing each CDR3 protein once. The repertoire holds 150,000 to 190,000 distinct CDR3 sequences, with approximately 93% as singletons. Negative isolation was applied to CD8+ and CD4+ T cells, and FACS enrichment was applied to TEMRA cells. This clonotype was recorded once. What it binds is not known. The germline gives CDR1 MDHEN, CDR2 SYDVKM. This CDR3 region has 11 residues. V dropped 7 bases and J dropped 9; count of bases not matched to a gene: 4.

The sample comprised CD8+ T cells from PBMCs. The chain joins TRBV28 to TRBJ2-3; 7 nucleotides agree with TRBD2. The sequence was collected from a human donor with multiple sclerosis. The CDR3 loop reads CASTTSETQYF. In DNA form, the CDR3 reads TGTGCCAGCACTACTAGCGAGACGCAGTATTTT.